This T cell receptor (beta chain) is from a study of T cells in Graves' hyperthyroidism and ophthalmopathy. In germline, CDR1 is SGHTA, CDR2 FQGNSA. The germline V and J ends were trimmed by 1 base and 8 bases, with 8 bases remaining between them. The CDR3 contains 13 residues. Researchers amplified the TCR beta CDR3 regions from RNA transcripts. An initial round of RT-PCR targeting the TCR CDR3 relied on the HTBI primer set. TCRdb re-analysed the multiplex PCR reads in MiXCR, keeping a single row per CDR3 protein. This table has 250,000 to 400,000 distinct CDR3 sequences, about an eighth appearing once. Patients with ophthalmopathy all had a Clinical Activity Score of at least 3, a NOSPECS grade of at least 4 and duration under 3 months. Diagnoses used clinical symptoms, serum thyroxine and TRAb, thyroid ultrasound and orbital computed tomography. PBMCs were derived from more than 8 ml fresh peripheral blood.

Overall study results and limits: A model of 13 V-J pairs discriminated ophthalmopathy from stable hyperthyroidism.

Worth noting for this clonotype: Its specificity is not known.

Specimen: blood. This receptor was identified in a middle-aged woman with Graves' ophthalmopathy. V usage is TRBV7-2 and J usage is TRBJ1-4; D is unclear. CDR3 region: CASSLGPTEKLFF. DNA for the CDR3: TGTGCCAGCAGCTTAGGCCCCACCGAAAAACTGTTTTTT.